This TCR beta chain was observed in a study of CD8 T cells in Susac syndrome. The CDR3 has 15 amino acids. Germline V gene data show CDR1 as MNHEY and CDR2 as SMNVEV (reference sequence). J was trimmed by 4 bases and V by 5 bases; bases with no gene match: 5. With random hexamers, about 0.45 to 1 ug RNA was reverse transcribed. One entry per CDR3 protein results from TCRdb running MiXCR on the immunoSEQ multiplex PCR reads. The sample includes fewer than 95,000 distinct CDR3 sequences, 95% to 97% of them seen just once. The specimen was CD8+ T cells from PBMCs. The clonotype comes from a human donor with Susac syndrome. This chain joins TRBV27 and TRBJ2-5; 12 bases are shared with TRBD1. The CDR3 sequence is CASSQGQGARETQYF. The CDR3 DNA is TGTGCCAGCAGTCAGGGACAGGGGGCACGAGAGACCCAGTACTTC.